This T cell receptor (beta chain) appears in the sequencing data of a study of blood T cell repertoires in COVID-19 (dated by TCRdb to the early 2020s). With regard to the full study: The collaborator samples originated in the United States, Italy and Spain and spanned the acute and convalescent phases of COVID-19. The material from the prospective study consisted of cDNA or gDNA derived from T cells, B-cell-depleted T cells, or PBMCs. The dataset comprised deeply sampled blood TCRbeta repertoires from subjects exposed to, actively infected with, or recovered from COVID-19. The repertoires were made available in a free public database intended to serve as a resource for research on the immune response to SARS-CoV-2. Samples were obtained from the ongoing ImmuneRACE study (first 160 participants) and from 1,254 subjects provided by 6 global collaborators. Sample metadata almost always included a de-identified subject ID, COVID-19 status, age in years and sex. Where available, HLA class I and class II types were obtained from metadata supplied by the sample provider rather than from assay-based typing. Here is what the overall study found, with its caveats: Clinical and demographic metadata were provided uncurated, with the amount varying by source and participant.

The immunoSEQ Assay, a bias-controlled multiplex PCR, was used to amplify TCRbeta CDR3 regions from genomic DNA. The published analysis was carried out like this. Nucleated cell counts per sample were estimated from amplification of reference gene primers within the assay. Sequence reads were collapsed and filtered to measure the absolute abundance of every unique TCRbeta CDR3 rearrangement. For each sample, productive Simpson clonality was calculated by taking the square root of Simpson's diversity index across productive rearrangements. Here the immuneACCESS table is served through TCRdb, limited to in-frame sequences with V and J called. Missing clones are a known gap in these copies; in checked studies unresolved V genes cover under half, and the rest lacks a known reason. The V and J calls and clone size come from that table; D and trimming were worked out from the DNA. Within this sample are 150,000 to 200,000 clones, with around 85% of them counted one time only. The ten largest clones represent around 8% of the sample.

On this clone: This clone's antigen is unknown. Per-nucleotide qualities are absent, and no much larger clonotype sits a single base away.

Whole blood was collected in K2EDTA tubes by collaborating institutions according to the institutions' own protocols. For TCRbeta analysis, collaborator samples were shipped as frozen whole blood, as isolated PBMCs, or as DNA extracted from either sample type. CDR1 SGHRS and CDR2 YFSETQ are derived from the germline V gene. The CDR3 sequence holds 15 residues, the cysteine and phenylalanine included. Here the CDR3 DNA is all that survives: 45 bases in frame from base 1. V ends up 4 bases short and J 7 bases short, with an unmatched junction base count of 8. The source of this sequence is a woman aged 60 to 75 with acute or convalescent COVID-19. The V and J genes are TRBV5-1 and TRBJ2-1; TRBD1 matches 10 bases in the middle. Source material: peripheral blood. At the DNA level, the sequence is TGCGCCAGCAGCCGCGGACAGGGGGTTGTTAATGAGCAGTTCTTC. Its protein product is CASSRGQGVVNEQFF.